These 32 T cell receptor beta chains share one sample of origin, sequenced in a study of blood T cells in healthy people across ages. PCR was performed a second time for about 6 to 12 cycles using a sample-barcoded 5' primer and a J-beta primer mix. TCRdb analysed the 5' RACE reads with MiXCR anew, one entry per CDR3 protein. The sample records some 760,000 distinct CDR3 sequences, more than 20% being singletons. These same data were also listed under a study on T cells of mothers and their children.

The sample taken for sequencing was blood. The receptors originated from a boy under 18 in good health.

The chain carries TRBV20-1 and TRBJ2-5, with 10 nucleotides matching TRBD2. CDR3 size: 15 residues. Looked up from germline, CDR1 is DFQATT and CDR2 is SNEGSKA (reference sequence). J was trimmed by 5 bases and V by 1 base; bases with no gene match: 7. The CDR3 nucleotides read TGCAGTGCTAGAGGTCTAGCGGGAGAGATCGAGACCCAGTACTTC. Translating gives CSARGLAGEIETQYF.

A few counts support this clonotype. This chain links TRBV14 with TRBJ2-3, with 9 bases lining up with TRBD2. V trimming: 3 bases; J trimming: 6 bases; junction bases outside the gene matches: 10. Germline V CDR1 and CDR2: SGHDN, FVKESK. There are 16 residues in the CDR3. The CDR3 here is CASSHGLASHFDTQYF. The CDR3 coding sequence is TGTGCCAGCAGCCATGGACTAGCGTCCCATTTTGATACGCAGTATTTT. Full variable domain (rest looked up from reference TRBV14 and TRBJ2-3): EAGVTQFPSHSVIEKGQTVTLRCDPISGHDNLYWYRRVMGKEIKFLLHFVKESKQDESGMPNNRFLAERTGGTYSTLKVQPAELEDSGVYFCASSHGLASHFDTQYFGPGTRLTVL.

This CDR3 reads CSVVHWNNNEQFF. The CDR3, as DNA: TGCAGCGTTGTTCACTGGAACAACAATGAGCAGTTCTTC. The genes are TRBV29-1 and TRBJ2-7; no clear D gene. The tail of the sequence fits TRBJ2-1 better, so the J call may be wrong. The CDR3 has 13 residues. Germline V gene lookup returns CDR1 SQVTM and CDR2 ANQGSEA.

This clonotype was seen more than once but under ten times. J is TRBJ2-7 and V is TRBV28; D is uncertain. This CDR3 is 15 amino acids long. Trimming stripped 6 bases from V and 4 bases from J, with 19 bases between. Germline lookup yields CDR1 MDHEN and CDR2 SYDVKM. Here the CDR3 DNA reads TGTGCCAGCAGCCATCTCCTAGAGAATGCATACGAGCAGTACTTC. This gives the protein CASSHLLENAYEQYF.

V is TRBV7-2 and J is TRBJ1-2; D remains ambiguous. The V end was cut by 1 base, the J end by 5 bases, with 14 bases between. CDR3 length: 15 amino acids. Germline V gives CDR1 SGHTA, CDR2 FQGNSA. CDR3 in DNA: TGTGCCAGCAGCTTAGAAAATCTCGGCGGTTATGGCTACACCTTC. It translates to CASSLENLGGYGYTF.

The V and J genes are TRBV7-3 and TRBJ2-7; 9 nucleotides agree with TRBD2. Looked up from germline, CDR1 is SGHTA and CDR2 is FQGTGA. The ends lost 6 bases at V and 7 bases at J; junction bases unmatched: 7. The CDR3 covers 13 residues. The CDR3 sequence is CASSPAGGGEQYF. DNA for the CDR3: TGTGCCAGCAGTCCCGCGGGAGGGGGGGAGCAGTACTTC.

This clonotype was counted only a few times. The CDR3 DNA sequence: TGCGCCAGCAGCCTGACAGGGATGAACGAGCAGTACTTC. It codes for CASSLTGMNEQYF. The V gene is TRBV4-1, the J gene TRBJ2-7; 7 bases match TRBD1. The CDR3 extends over 13 amino acids. J lost 5 bases, V lost 4 bases, and 5 bases had no gene match. CDR1 and CDR2 from the germline V gene are MGHRA and YSYEKL.

This clonotype turned up a few times. This chain connects TRBV6-1 to TRBJ2-5, with TRBD1 matching over 10 bases. Germline loops: CDR1 MNHNS, CDR2 SASEGT. V was clipped by 0 bases and J by 2 bases; unmatched bases: 3. The CDR3 is 16 residues long. The CDR3: CASSEAPGQGQETQYF. The CDR3, as DNA: TGTGCCAGCAGTGAAGCACCGGGACAGGGGCAAGAGACCCAGTACTTC.

This clonotype was recorded many times. The J gene is TRBJ1-2, the V gene TRBV6-2 or TRBV6-3; D gene unclear. V was pared by 6 bases and J by 0 bases, with 11 bases between. This CDR3 is built from 14 residues. Germline CDR1 is MNHEY and CDR2 is SVGEGT. Here the CDR3 reads CASRAEPANYGYTF. DNA for the CDR3: TGTGCCAGCAGAGCAGAGCCGGCTAACTATGGCTACACCTTC.

This clonotype was detected only a few times. V usage is TRBV12-3 or TRBV12-4 and J usage is TRBJ1-2; D uncertain. Trimming cost V 6 bases and J 7 bases, with 15 bases left between them. This CDR3 spans 13 amino acids. In DNA, the CDR3 is TGTGCCAGCAGACCCGTGACCTCTGGTGGCTACACCTTC. Protein: CASRPVTSGGYTF.

The rearrangement links TRBV12-3 or TRBV12-4 to TRBJ2-1; TRBD1 aligns across 9 bases. The junction had 3 bases not matched to a gene; V was cut back by 3 bases and J by 12 bases. The length of the CDR3 is 12 residues. CDR3: CASSFVTGGQFF. DNA of the CDR3: TGTGCCAGCAGTTTTGTGACAGGGGGGCAGTTCTTC.

The chain combines TRBV5-1 with TRBJ1-5, with D possibly being TRBD1 (5 bases). Trimming took 0 bases from V and 7 from J, leaving 11 bases between them. Germline CDR1 is SGHRS and CDR2 is YFSETQ. This CDR3 comprises 14 residues. CDR3 bases: TGCGCCAGCAGCTTGGGACCGGGGGGGCAGCCCCAGCATTTT. Translating it yields CASSLGPGGQPQHF.

The gene calls are TRBV7-2 and TRBJ2-5; 7 nucleotides agree with TRBD2. The CDR3 totals 14 residues. The V gene's germline CDR1 is SGHTA and CDR2 FQGNSA. V lost 0 bases, J lost 4 bases, and 2 bases stayed unmatched. CDR3: CASSLAIAGETQYF. The CDR3 DNA reads as TGTGCCAGCAGCTTAGCAATAGCGGGAGAGACCCAGTACTTC.

This clonotype came up a few times. The chain has TRBV5-1 and TRBJ1-1; D call uncertain. This CDR3 is built from 12 residues. CDR1 is SGHRS and CDR2 is YFSETQ in the germline V gene. Trimming pared 4 bases from V and 7 bases from J, leaving 11 bases between. The CDR3 bases are TGCGCCAGCAGCCCTCAGTCCTATGAAGCTTTCTTT. The encoded protein is CASSPQSYEAFF.

The chain links TRBV29-1 to TRBJ2-3; TRBD2 aligns across 10 bases. Losses at the gene ends were 3 bases for V and 3 bases for J; bases not matched to a gene: 3. This CDR3 comprises 14 residues. Germline loops: CDR1 SQVTM, CDR2 ANQGSEA. CDR3 protein: CSVEPSGRTDTQYF. The DNA for the CDR3 is TGCAGCGTTGAGCCTAGCGGGAGAACAGATACGCAGTATTTT.

The genes are TRBV5-1 and TRBJ2-3, with D maybe TRBD1 (5 bases). Trimming left V 1 base short and J 0 bases short, with 15 bases between. This CDR3 is 17 amino acids long. Germline V lookup: CDR1 SGHRS, CDR2 YFSETQ. CDR3 amino acids: CASSLTQTDWSTDTQYF. CDR3 DNA: TGCGCCAGCAGCTTGACCCAGACAGATTGGAGCACAGATACGCAGTATTTT.

This chain links TRBV6-2 or TRBV6-3 with TRBJ2-4; TRBD1 is a possible D gene (6 bases). Germline assignment: CDR1 MNHEY and CDR2 SVGEGT. There are 16 residues in the CDR3. V was shortened by 2 bases and J by 1 base, with 12 bases between the two germline ends. CDR3 bases: TGTGCCAGCAGTTACCCGACAGGCTGGGCCAAAAACATTCAGTACTTC. This encodes CASSYPTGWAKNIQYF.

The chain has TRBV11-2 and TRBJ2-7; 8 bases map to TRBD2. Unmatched junction bases numbered 16, after V lost 0 bases and J lost 6 bases. The germline V gene has CDR1 SGHAT and CDR2 FQNNGV. The CDR3 contains 18 residues. The CDR3 is CASSLDRLAWRVFSEQYF. CDR3 nucleotide sequence: TGTGCCAGCAGCTTAGACCGACTAGCGTGGCGAGTCTTCTCCGAGCAGTACTTC.

The chain employs TRBV27 and TRBJ1-1, with D unclear. The CDR3 covers 14 residues. Germline V gene sequence: CDR1 MNHEY, CDR2 SMNVEV (reference sequence). Trimming took 5 bases from V and 3 from J, leaving 13 bases between them. CDR3 DNA: TGTGCCAGCAGTCACGCCACACGAGACACTGAAGCTTTCTTT. Protein product: CASSHATRDTEAFF.

This clonotype appeared a single time. The V gene is TRBV28, the J gene TRBJ1-2; TRBD1 matches 7 bases. Per the germline V gene, CDR1 is MDHEN and CDR2 is SYDVKM. V trimming: 7 bases; J trimming: 4 bases; junction bases outside the gene matches: 6. This CDR3 is 13 amino acids long. CDR3: CASNLDRRYGYTF. CDR3 DNA sequence: TGTGCCAGCAACCTGGACAGGCGCTATGGCTACACCTTC.

This clonotype was counted only a few times. This rearrangement joins TRBV7-3 to TRBJ2-3; 8 bases map to TRBD1. The CDR3 has 13 residues. Per the germline V gene, CDR1 is SGHTA and CDR2 is FQGTGA. V shed 6 bases, J shed 6 bases, and the junction held 5 bases outside the gene matches. CDR3 nucleotides: TGTGCCAGCAGGCCAACAGGGGGGGATACGCAGTATTTT. Its protein is CASRPTGGDTQYF.

This clonotype has only a few counts. The genes are TRBV6-2 or TRBV6-3 and TRBJ1-1; D unresolved. Germline V gene data show CDR1 as MNHEY and CDR2 as SVGEGT. The CDR3 loop spans 13 amino acids. Trimming took off 5 bases at V and 3 bases at J, with 10 bases between the two ends. DNA for the CDR3: TGTGCCAGCAGTGACCAGGAAGACACTGAAGCTTTCTTT. It is translated as CASSDQEDTEAFF.

This chain uses TRBV25-1 with TRBJ2-3; weak D call: TRBD2 (6 bases). CDR3 length: 16 amino acids. Germline V gene sequence: CDR1 MGHDK, CDR2 SYGVNS. V gave up 0 bases and J gave up 3 bases, with 13 bases separating them. CDR3: CASSEYGGSLTDTQYF. The CDR3 DNA is TGTGCCAGCAGTGAATATGGGGGGTCCTTGACAGATACGCAGTATTTT.

This clonotype was observed at least ten times. CDR3 sequence (DNA): TGTGCCAGCAGCCCGATCCCGGACAGGCCTTTTAACGAGCAGTACTTC. The encoded protein is CASSPIPDRPFNEQYF. V usage is TRBV7-9 and J usage is TRBJ2-7, with TRBD1 matching over 7 bases. Germline loops: CDR1 SEHNR, CDR2 FQNEAQ (reference sequence). V was pared by 5 bases and J by 5 bases, with 15 bases of the junction left unmatched. CDR3 length equals 16 residues.

This clonotype was detected only a few times. The chain combines TRBV6-1 with TRBJ2-1; 10 bases line up with TRBD2. V lost 4 bases to trimming and J lost 2 bases; unmatched junction nucleotides: 5. The V gene's germline CDR1 is MNHNS and CDR2 SASEGT. There are 16 residues in the CDR3. CDR3 nucleotide sequence: TGTGCCAGCAGTGCACTAGCGGGACTCCCCTACAATGAGCAGTTCTTC. Residues: CASSALAGLPYNEQFF.

CDR3 sequence reads: CAISDDTLSYNEQFF. The DNA for the CDR3 is TGTGCCATCAGTGACGACACCCTCTCCTACAATGAGCAGTTCTTC. The V and J genes are TRBV10-3 and TRBJ2-1; no clear D gene. Deletions cut 3 bases from V and 0 bases from J, with 9 bases between. This CDR3 is built from 15 residues. Germline CDR1 ENHRY, CDR2 SYGVKD.

At least ten counts were recorded for this clonotype. The rearrangement uses TRBV20-1 and TRBJ2-7, with 8 bases fitting TRBD1. CDR1 is DFQATT, CDR2 SNEGSKA, per germline (reference sequence). The CDR3 runs 14 residues. V was pared by 0 bases and J by 12 bases, with 13 bases of the junction left unmatched. The CDR3 is CSARDLGQGGSRYF. CDR3 nucleotide sequence: TGCAGTGCTAGAGATCTCGGACAGGGAGGATCACGGTACTTC.

V gene TRBV2 combines with J gene TRBJ2-4; D might be TRBD2 (5 bases). CDR1 is SNHLY, CDR2 FYNNEI, per germline. CDR3 length: 13 amino acids. The germline V and J ends were trimmed by 8 bases and 1 base, with 9 bases remaining between them. The CDR3 DNA is TGTGCCAGCTTCGGGGAGGCCAAAAACATTCAGTACTTC. This codes for CASFGEAKNIQYF.

This clonotype has only a few counts. The rearrangement uses TRBV27 and TRBJ1-1, with D perhaps matching TRBD1 (5 bases). Germline V gene lookup returns CDR1 MNHEY and CDR2 SMNVEV (reference sequence). The CDR3 spans 17 residues. The V and J ends lost 2 bases and 0 bases respectively, with 16 bases between them. The CDR3: CASSLGAGYGMNTEAFF. The CDR3 DNA reads as TGTGCCAGCAGTTTAGGGGCAGGGTACGGAATGAACACTGAAGCTTTCTTT.

This rearrangement joins TRBV20-1 to TRBJ2-5, with 11 nucleotides matching TRBD1. V gave up 5 bases and J gave up 4 bases; unmatched junction bases: 15. Germline V CDR1 and CDR2: DFQATT, SNEGSKA (reference sequence). The CDR3 length is 17 residues. The CDR3: CSAHASQGQGEVETQYF. In DNA form, the CDR3 reads TGCAGTGCTCACGCTAGCCAGGGACAGGGGGAAGTAGAGACCCAGTACTTC.

The chain recombines TRBV11-1 with TRBJ2-5, with D perhaps TRBD1 (6 bases). V was shortened by 5 bases and J by 0 bases, with 31 bases between the two germline ends. This CDR3 spans 21 amino acids. Per the germline V gene, CDR1 is SGHAT and CDR2 is FQDESV (reference sequence). CDR3 nucleotide sequence: TGTGCCAGCAGCGGGGAACGGCAGGGGACCCACGTATTTCCAAACCAAGAGACCCAGTACTTC. Protein: CASSGERQGTHVFPNQETQYF.

This clonotype appeared a few times. Here the CDR3 DNA reads TGTGCCAGCAGCTTGACTAACTTGAATGAGCAGTTCTTC. As protein: CASSLTNLNEQFF. This rearrangement joins TRBV7-8 to TRBJ2-5; D may be TRBD2 (5 bases). The J call is doubtful: the DNA matches TRBJ2-1 better. Germline CDR1 reads SGHVS; CDR2 reads FQNEAQ. The CDR3 runs to 13 residues.